These 21 T cell receptor beta chains were sequenced from one sample in a study of sequential checkpoint blockade in melanoma. Treatment here: randomized to nivolumab then ipilimumab (arm A) or the reverse (arm B). Sequencing used immunoSEQ multiplex PCR; TCRdb keeps in-frame clones, though not all of them. The table includes approximately 2,700 clones, around 21% detected once. The material was tumor tissue (inferred from file names), obtained from a patient given nivolumab and ipilimumab in sequence. The receptors shown here come from a human donor with melanoma.

This clone was seen many times. V gene TRBV11-3 combines with J gene TRBJ2-5; 8 positions match TRBD1. V shed 1 base, J shed 5 bases, and the junction held 6 bases outside the gene matches. The CDR3 consists of 15 residues. The germline V gene encodes CDR1 SGHNT and CDR2 YENEEA. Here the CDR3 DNA reads TGTGCCAGCAGCTTAGTCGGCAGGGGGCAGGAGACCCAGTACTTC. This translates into CASSLVGRGQETQYF.

This clone has ten or more counts. The chain is built from TRBV11-3 and TRBJ1-5; 7 bases match TRBD1. Germline CDR1 and CDR2: SGHNT and YENEEA. After removal of 5 bases from V and 1 base from J, the junction contained 14 bases not matched to a gene. The CDR3 consists of 18 residues. CDR3 sequence (DNA): TGTGCCAGCAGCCCCTTTCTAATACAGGGGCCCAGCAATCAGCCCCAGCATTTT. Translation gives CASSPFLIQGPSNQPQHF.

The chain is built from TRBV6-8 and TRBJ2-3, with TRBD2 identical over 9 bases. Germline lookup yields CDR1 MNHGY and CDR2 SAAAGT. V dropped 6 bases and J dropped 3; count of bases not matched to a gene: 7. The CDR3 length is 15 residues. CDR3 sequence reads: CASSVAGGPTDTQYF. CDR3 nucleotides: TGTGCCAGCAGCGTCGCGGGGGGGCCTACAGATACGCAGTATTTT.

This clone was seen a few times. The chain has TRBV6-8 and TRBJ1-4; no reliable D call. Germline CDR1 and CDR2: MNHGY and SAAAGT. The CDR3 spans 12 residues. Trimming removed 0 bases from V and 8 bases from J, with 4 bases in between. In DNA form, the CDR3 reads TGTGCCAGCAGTTACTCGGGGGAAAAACTGTTTTTT. The encoded protein is CASSYSGEKLFF.

The J gene is TRBJ2-1, the V gene TRBV6-8, with 11 nucleotides matching TRBD2. Losses at the gene ends were 3 bases for V and 9 bases for J; bases not matched to a gene: 10. The germline V gene has CDR1 MNHGY and CDR2 SAAAGT. CDR3 length equals 16 residues. The CDR3 loop is CASSYYIAGGPGEQFF. As DNA, the CDR3 is TGTGCCAGCAGTTATTATATAGCGGGGGGGCCGGGTGAGCAGTTCTTC.

This sequence joins TRBV6-8 and TRBJ1-1; D uncertain. The CDR3 is 14 residues long. V was clipped by 2 bases and J by 6 bases, with 13 bases between them. Germline V gives CDR1 MNHGY, CDR2 SAAAGT. CDR3 DNA: TGTGCCAGCAGTTACGCGAGGGTTAGCTCTGAAGCTTTCTTT. It specifies CASSYARVSSEAFF.

V gene TRBV28 combines with J gene TRBJ1-4, with TRBD1 as a possible D gene (5 bases). Germline V gene lookup returns CDR1 MDHEN and CDR2 SYDVKM. The CDR3 has 14 residues. With 6 bases removed from V and 6 bases from J, the gap between germline ends came to 14 bases. CDR3 DNA: TGTGCCAGCAGCTTGATGGGAGGGGATGAAAAACTGTTTTTT. Amino acid sequence: CASSLMGGDEKLFF.

This clone came up a few times. The J gene is TRBJ1-6, the V gene TRBV6-8; possibly TRBD1 for D (5 bases). The CDR3 totals 15 residues. V gave up 6 bases and J gave up 10 bases, with 19 bases separating them. Looked up from germline, CDR1 is MNHGY and CDR2 is SAAAGT. The CDR3 sequence is CASSVGTPEVSPLHF. The CDR3 DNA reads TGTGCCAGCAGCGTCGGGACCCCCGAGGTCTCACCCCTCCACTTT.

This clone was counted ten times or more. The chain links TRBV11-3 to TRBJ2-7; TRBD2 matches 7 bases. V shed 2 bases and J 2 bases; nucleotides not matched to a gene: 3. The length of the CDR3 is 14 residues. CDR1 is SGHNT and CDR2 is YENEEA in the germline V gene. The CDR3 DNA reads TGTGCCAGCAGCTTACCCGGACTAGCCTACGAGCAGTACTTC. Its translation: CASSLPGLAYEQYF.

This clone is medium-sized (0.01 to 0.1%) in the sample. The V gene is TRBV11-3, the J gene TRBJ1-6; D gene unclear. The CDR3 has 14 amino acids. Germline CDR1 and CDR2: SGHNT and YENEEA. The V end lost 4 bases, the J end lost 5 bases, and 9 bases lay between the germline ends. CDR3 protein: CASSSDVNNSPLHF. In DNA, the CDR3 is TGTGCCAGCAGCTCCGACGTAAATAATTCACCCCTCCACTTT.

The DNA for the CDR3 is TGCAGCGTTGTTGAGGGAATTAATGAAAAACTGTTTTTT. Protein product: CSVVEGINEKLFF. The rearrangement joins TRBV29-1 to TRBJ1-4; D is uncertain. V was shortened by 4 bases and J by 4 bases, with 10 bases between the two germline ends. The CDR3 runs to 13 residues. CDR1 and CDR2 from the germline V gene are SQVTM and ANQGSEA. Combining the CDR3 with reference TRBV29-1 and TRBJ1-4 gives the whole variable domain SAVISQKPSRDICQRGTSLTIQCQVDSQVTMMFWYRQQPGQSLTLIATANQGSEATYESGFVIDKFPISRPNLTFSTLTVSNMSPEDSSIYLCSVVEGINEKLFFGSGTQLSVL.

This chain links TRBV10-2 with TRBJ1-4, with D perhaps matching TRBD1 (6 bases). CDR1 is WSHSY, CDR2 SAAADI, per germline. The CDR3 runs to 15 residues. V was cut by 0 bases and J by 8 bases, with 13 bases left in between. The CDR3 reads CASSESPAGVEKLFF. As DNA, the CDR3 is TGCGCCAGCAGTGAGTCTCCAGCAGGGGTGGAAAAACTGTTTTTT.

This clone was counted only a few times. The CDR3 is CASSANPGTVNYGYTF. The CDR3 bases are TGCGCCAGCAGTGCCAATCCCGGGACAGTCAACTATGGCTACACCTTC. This sequence joins TRBV5-1 and TRBJ1-2; 7 bases are shared with TRBD1. The CDR3 extends over 16 amino acids. Trimming removed 5 bases from V and 2 bases from J; junction bases left unmatched: 12. Germline CDR1 is SGHRS and CDR2 is YFSETQ.

This clone was picked up a small number of times. The rearrangement joins TRBV11-3 to TRBJ2-1, with D uncertain. V lost 5 bases and J lost 6, with 17 bases in between. CDR1 is SGHNT, CDR2 YENEEA, per germline. The CDR3 contains 15 residues. The CDR3 region has the DNA TGTGCCAGCAGCCCCGCTGCGGCAACGCGCAATGAGCAGTTCTTC. Protein product: CASSPAAATRNEQFF.

This clone was picked up a small number of times. The chain combines TRBV6-8 with TRBJ1-1; the match to TRBD1 covers 7 bases. The CDR3 is 16 residues long. Germline values: CDR1 MNHGY, CDR2 SAAAGT. Losses at the gene ends were 8 bases for V and 1 base for J; bases not matched to a gene: 13. The CDR3 nucleotides read TGTGCCAGCCTTGGACAGGATAATTTTGCGAACACTGAAGCTTTCTTT. Protein product: CASLGQDNFANTEAFF.

This clone was seen many times. The chain couples TRBV23-1 to TRBJ2-7, with D hard to call. TRBV23-1 is noted as an ORF with a role that remains uncertain. CDR3 size: 13 residues. V lost 7 bases and J lost 1, with 11 bases in between. The CDR3 region is CASMSQTSYEQYF. For the CDR3, the DNA is TGCGCCAGCATGAGTCAGACGTCCTACGAGCAGTACTTC.

The V and J genes are TRBV19 and TRBJ1-5; the match to TRBD1 covers 9 bases. After removal of 5 bases from V and 7 bases from J, the junction contained 6 bases not matched to a gene. In germline, CDR1 is LNHDA, CDR2 SQIVND (reference sequence). This CDR3 has 14 residues. The CDR3 nucleotides read TGTGCCAGTAGTGGGACAGGGCTTGGGCAGCCCCAGCATTTT. Encoded protein: CASSGTGLGQPQHF.

The chain links TRBV5-1 to TRBJ2-7, with 8 bases aligning to TRBD1. Per germline, CDR1 SGHRS and CDR2 YFSETQ. CDR3 length: 14 amino acids. Trimming took 4 bases from V and 6 from J; bases not matched to a gene: 9. The CDR3 sequence: CASSKGQGHREQYF. CDR3 nucleotide sequence: TGCGCCAGCAGCAAAGGACAGGGTCACCGCGAGCAGTACTTC. The variable domain in full, completed from reference TRBV5-1 and TRBJ2-7, reads KAGVTQTPRYLIKTRGQQVTLSCSPISGHRSVSWYQQTPGQGLQFLFEYFSETQRNKGNFPGRFSGRQFSNSRSEMNVSTLELGDSALYLCASSKGQGHREQYFGPGTRLTVT.

In its sample, this clone ranks as medium-sized. The chain carries TRBV6-8 and TRBJ2-3; the match to TRBD1 covers 7 bases. Germline V gene data show CDR1 as MNHGY and CDR2 as SAAAGT. The junction had 11 bases not matched to a gene; V was cut back by 6 bases and J by 8 bases. CDR3 length: 14 residues. The CDR3 here is CASSPAPDRATQYF. As DNA, the CDR3 is TGTGCCAGCAGCCCCGCACCCGACAGGGCTACGCAGTATTTT.

Only a few counts were recorded for this clone. J is TRBJ1-2 and V is TRBV6-8; D is possibly TRBD1 (5 bases). This CDR3 has 14 amino acids. Germline V gene sequence: CDR1 MNHGY, CDR2 SAAAGT. Trimming left V 5 bases short and J 2 bases short, with 12 bases between. The CDR3 loop is CASSESGKNYGYTF. The CDR3 nucleotides read TGTGCCAGCAGTGAGTCAGGGAAGAACTATGGCTACACCTTC.

This clone appeared many times. The chain recombines TRBV6-8 with TRBJ1-6; the D gene is possibly TRBD1 (6 bases). The CDR3 contains 17 residues. The V gene lost 4 bases and the J gene lost 2 bases, with 15 bases spanning the gap. Germline V gives CDR1 MNHGY, CDR2 SAAAGT. The CDR3 DNA is TGTGCCAGCAGTTGGGGTTTGGGGGCCACCTATAATTCACCCCTCCACTTT. It is translated as CASSWGLGATYNSPLHF.